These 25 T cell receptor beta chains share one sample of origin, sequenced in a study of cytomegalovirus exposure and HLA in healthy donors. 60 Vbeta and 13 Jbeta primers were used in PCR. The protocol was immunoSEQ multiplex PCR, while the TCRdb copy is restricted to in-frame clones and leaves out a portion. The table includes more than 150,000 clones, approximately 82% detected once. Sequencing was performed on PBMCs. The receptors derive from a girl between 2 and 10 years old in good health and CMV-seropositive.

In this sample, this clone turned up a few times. The CDR3 loop is CASSPDSNYGYTF. The CDR3 region has the DNA TGTGCCAGCAGCCCTGACAGTAACTATGGCTACACCTTC. V gene TRBV5-5 combines with J gene TRBJ1-2; the D gene is possibly TRBD1 (5 bases). Trimming took 4 bases from V and 1 from J, leaving 8 bases between them. Germline V CDR1 and CDR2: SGHKS, YYEKEE (reference sequence). The CDR3 sequence is 13 residues long. The full variable domain, with the rest looked up from reference TRBV5-5 and TRBJ1-2, is DAGVTQSPTHLIKTRGQQVTLRCSPISGHKSVSWYQQVLGQGPQFIFQYYEKEERGRGNFPDRFSARQFPNYSSELNVNALLLGDSALYLCASSPDSNYGYTFGSGTRLTVV.

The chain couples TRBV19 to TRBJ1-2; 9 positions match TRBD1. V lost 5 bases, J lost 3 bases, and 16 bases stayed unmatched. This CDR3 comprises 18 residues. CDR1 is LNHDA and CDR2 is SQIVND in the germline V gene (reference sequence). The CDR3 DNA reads TGTGCCAGTAGTTCATCCGGGACAGGGCTTAATCTTCACTATGGCTACACCTTC. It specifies CASSSSGTGLNLHYGYTF.

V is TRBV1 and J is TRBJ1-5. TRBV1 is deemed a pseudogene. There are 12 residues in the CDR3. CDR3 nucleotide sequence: TGCACCAGCAGCCAAGTCTTAGACTGTCCGCCGTTT. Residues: CTSSQVLDCPPF.

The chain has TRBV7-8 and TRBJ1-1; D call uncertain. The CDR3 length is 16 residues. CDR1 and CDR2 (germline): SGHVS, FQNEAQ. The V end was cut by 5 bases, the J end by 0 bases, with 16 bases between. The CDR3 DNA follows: TGTGCCAGCAGCCGCCAACGGATAGCTTTGAACACTGAAGCTTTCTTT. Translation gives CASSRQRIALNTEAFF.

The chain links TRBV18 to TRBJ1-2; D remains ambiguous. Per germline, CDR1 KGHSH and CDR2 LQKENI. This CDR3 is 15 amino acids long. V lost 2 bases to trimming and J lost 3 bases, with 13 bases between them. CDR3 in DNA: TGTGCCAGCTCACCAAGGGAGCTGGGGTACTATGGCTACACCTTC. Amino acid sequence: CASSPRELGYYGYTF.

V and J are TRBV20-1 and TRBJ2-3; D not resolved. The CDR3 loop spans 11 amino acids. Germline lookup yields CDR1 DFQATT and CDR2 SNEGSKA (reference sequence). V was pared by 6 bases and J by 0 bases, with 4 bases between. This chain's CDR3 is CSARSTDTQYF. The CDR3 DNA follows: TGCAGTGCGAGGAGCACAGATACGCAGTATTTT.

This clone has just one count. The CDR3 DNA follows: TGCAGTGCCCCCGGCGGTGACATTCAGTACTTC. Protein product: CSAPGGDIQYF. The rearrangement links TRBV20-1 to TRBJ2-4; D not resolved. Trimming pared 6 bases from V and 8 bases from J, leaving 11 bases between. The CDR3 runs 11 residues. The V gene's germline CDR1 is DFQATT and CDR2 SNEGSKA (reference sequence).

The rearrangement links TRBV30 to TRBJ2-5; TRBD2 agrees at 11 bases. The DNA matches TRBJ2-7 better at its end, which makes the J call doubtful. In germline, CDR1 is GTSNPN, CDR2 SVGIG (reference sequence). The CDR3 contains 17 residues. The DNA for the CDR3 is TGTGCCTGGAGTATTGCCCTAGCGGGAGGCCCCCACTACGAGCAGTACTTC. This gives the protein CAWSIALAGGPHYEQYF.

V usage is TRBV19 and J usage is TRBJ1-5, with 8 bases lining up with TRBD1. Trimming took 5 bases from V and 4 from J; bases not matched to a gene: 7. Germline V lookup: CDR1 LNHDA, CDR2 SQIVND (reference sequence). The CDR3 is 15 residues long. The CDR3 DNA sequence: TGTGCCAGTAGTTGGTCGACAGGGGTAAATCAGCCCCAGCATTTT. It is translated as CASSWSTGVNQPQHF.

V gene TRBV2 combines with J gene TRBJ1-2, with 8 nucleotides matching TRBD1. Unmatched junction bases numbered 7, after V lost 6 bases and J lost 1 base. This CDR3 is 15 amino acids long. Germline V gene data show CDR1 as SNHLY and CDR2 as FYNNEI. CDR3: CASSVDRAINYGYTF. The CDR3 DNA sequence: TGTGCCAGCAGCGTGGACAGGGCGATTAACTATGGCTACACCTTC. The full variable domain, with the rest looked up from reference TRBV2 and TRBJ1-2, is EPEVTQTPSHQVTQMGQEVILRCVPISNHLYFYWYRQILGQKVEFLVSFYNNEISEKSEIFDDQFSVERPDGSNFTLKIRSTKLEDSAMYFCASSVDRAINYGYTFGSGTRLTVV.

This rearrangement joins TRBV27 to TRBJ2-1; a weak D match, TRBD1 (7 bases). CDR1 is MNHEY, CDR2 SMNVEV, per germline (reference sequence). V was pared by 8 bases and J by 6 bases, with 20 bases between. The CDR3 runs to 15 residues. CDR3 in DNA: TGTGCCAGCCAATTGTGGGCAGGGGGAGGCAATGAGCAGTTCTTC. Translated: CASQLWAGGGNEQFF.

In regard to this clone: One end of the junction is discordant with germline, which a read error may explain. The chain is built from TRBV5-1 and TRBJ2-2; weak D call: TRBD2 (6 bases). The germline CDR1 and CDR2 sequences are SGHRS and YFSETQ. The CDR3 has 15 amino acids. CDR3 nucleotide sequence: TGCGCCAGTAAGGACCGGGGCCCGAGCACCGGGGGGCTGTTTTTT. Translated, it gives CASKDRGPSTGGLFF.

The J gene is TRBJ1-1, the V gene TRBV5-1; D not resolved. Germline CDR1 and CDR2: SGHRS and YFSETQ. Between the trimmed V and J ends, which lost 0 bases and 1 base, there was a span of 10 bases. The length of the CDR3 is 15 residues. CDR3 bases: TGCGCCAGCAGCTTGGATGCGGCCCCGAACACTGAAGCTTTCTTT. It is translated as CASSLDAAPNTEAFF.

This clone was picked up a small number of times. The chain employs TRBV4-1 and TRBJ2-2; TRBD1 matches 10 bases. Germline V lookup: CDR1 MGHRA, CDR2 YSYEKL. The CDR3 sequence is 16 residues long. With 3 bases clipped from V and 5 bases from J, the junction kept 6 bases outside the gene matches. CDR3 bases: TGCGCCAGCAGCCATGGGGACAGGGGAGGGACCGGGGAGCTGTTTTTT. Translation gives CASSHGDRGGTGELFF.

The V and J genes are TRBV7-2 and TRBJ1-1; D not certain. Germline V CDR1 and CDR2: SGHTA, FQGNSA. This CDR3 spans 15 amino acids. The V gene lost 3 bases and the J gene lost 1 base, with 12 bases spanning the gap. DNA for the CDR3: TGTGCCAGCAGCTTCCCTTTTTTCGGGAACACTGAAGCTTTCTTT. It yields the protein CASSFPFFGNTEAFF.

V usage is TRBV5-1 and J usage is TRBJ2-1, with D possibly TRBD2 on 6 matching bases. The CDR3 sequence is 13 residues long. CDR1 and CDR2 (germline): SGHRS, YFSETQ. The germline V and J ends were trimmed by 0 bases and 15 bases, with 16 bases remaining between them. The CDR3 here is CASSLEAPGDAFF. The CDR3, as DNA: TGCGCCAGCAGCTTGGAAGCCCCGGGAGATGCGTTCTTC.

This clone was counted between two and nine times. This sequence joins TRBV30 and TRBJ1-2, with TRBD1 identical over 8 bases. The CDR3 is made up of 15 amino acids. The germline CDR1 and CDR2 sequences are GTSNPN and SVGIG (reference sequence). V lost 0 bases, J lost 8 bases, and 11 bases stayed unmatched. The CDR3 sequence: CAWSVQQGASSGYTF. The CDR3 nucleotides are TGTGCCTGGAGTGTACAGCAGGGGGCTTCCTCCGGCTACACCTTC.

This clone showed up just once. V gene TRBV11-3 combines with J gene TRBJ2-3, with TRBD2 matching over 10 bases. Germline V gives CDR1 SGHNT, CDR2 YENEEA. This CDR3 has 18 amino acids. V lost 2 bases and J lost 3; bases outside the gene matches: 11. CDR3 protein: CASSLKQLAGVSTDTQYF. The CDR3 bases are TGTGCCAGCAGCTTAAAGCAGCTAGCGGGAGTATCAACAGATACGCAGTATTTT.

This CDR3 is CASTQGGGTDTQYF. The CDR3 DNA reads as TGTGCCAGCACCCAAGGCGGGGGCACAGATACGCAGTATTTT. The V gene is TRBV7-8, the J gene TRBJ2-3, with D maybe TRBD2 (6 bases). The CDR3 has 14 amino acids. The V end was cut by 7 bases, the J end by 1 base, with 12 bases between. CDR1 is SGHVS, CDR2 FQNEAQ, per germline.

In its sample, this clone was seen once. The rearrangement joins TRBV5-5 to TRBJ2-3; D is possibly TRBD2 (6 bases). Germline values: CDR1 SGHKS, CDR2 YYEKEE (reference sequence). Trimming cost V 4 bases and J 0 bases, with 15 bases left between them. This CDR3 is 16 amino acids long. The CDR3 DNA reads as TGTGCCAGCAGCCCCTACGGGACTCCTAGCACAGATACGCAGTATTTT. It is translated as CASSPYGTPSTDTQYF.

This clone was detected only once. CDR3 residues: CASLNSGRNNEQYF. CDR3 coding DNA: TGTGCCAGCCTAAATAGCGGGAGGAACAACGAGCAGTACTTC. The chain has TRBV6-4 and TRBJ2-7; TRBD2 matches 10 bases. The CDR3 is 14 amino acids. Trimming removed 8 bases from V and 5 bases from J; junction bases left unmatched: 9. CDR1 is MRHNA, CDR2 SNTAGT, per germline.

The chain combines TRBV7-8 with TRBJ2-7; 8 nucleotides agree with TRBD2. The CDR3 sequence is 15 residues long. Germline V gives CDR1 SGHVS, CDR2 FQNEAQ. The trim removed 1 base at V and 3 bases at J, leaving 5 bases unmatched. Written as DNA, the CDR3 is TGTGCCAGCAGCTTAGAGAGCGGGGGCTACTACGAGCAGTACTTC. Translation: CASSLESGGYYEQYF. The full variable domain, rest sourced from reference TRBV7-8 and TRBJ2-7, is GAGVSQSPRYKVAKRGQDVALRCDPISGHVSLFWYQQALGQGPEFLTYFQNEAQLDKSGLPSDRFFAERPEGSVSTLKIQRTQQEDSAVYLCASSLESGGYYEQYFGPGTRLTVT.

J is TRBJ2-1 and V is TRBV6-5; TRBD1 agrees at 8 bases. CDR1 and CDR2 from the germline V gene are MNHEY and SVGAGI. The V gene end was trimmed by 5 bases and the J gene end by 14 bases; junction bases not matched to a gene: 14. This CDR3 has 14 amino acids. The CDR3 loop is CASSRPGTGGFEFF. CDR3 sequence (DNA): TGTGCCAGCAGTCGCCCCGGGACAGGAGGTTTCGAGTTCTTC.

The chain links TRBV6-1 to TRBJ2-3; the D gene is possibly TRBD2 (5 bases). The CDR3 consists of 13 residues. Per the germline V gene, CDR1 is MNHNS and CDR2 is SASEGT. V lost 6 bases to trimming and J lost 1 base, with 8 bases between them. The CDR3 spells CASSLSGTDTQYF. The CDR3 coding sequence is TGTGCCAGCAGCCTTAGCGGCACAGATACGCAGTATTTT.

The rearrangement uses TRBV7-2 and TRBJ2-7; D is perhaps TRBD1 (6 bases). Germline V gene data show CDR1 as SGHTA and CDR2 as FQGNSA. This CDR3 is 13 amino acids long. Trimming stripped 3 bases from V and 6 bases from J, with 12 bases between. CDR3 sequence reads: CASSFNQGFEQYF. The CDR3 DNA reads TGTGCCAGCAGCTTTAACCAGGGGTTCGAGCAGTACTTC.